This record covers a single T cell receptor (beta chain). Its antigen remains unknown. A clone one base away is much larger, so this may be a read error. Each CDR3 protein is one row after TCRdb ran MiXCR on the 5' RACE reads. The sample holds roughly 62,000 distinct CDR3 sequences, approximately 4.6% seen once. This sample is part of a study of neurological immune-mediated disorders. Study background: Secondary progressive disease was present in 3, and relapsing-remitting disease in about 30, of the approximately 35 multiple sclerosis patients. Findings and limits, study-wide: Private repertoires in all groups were suggested, as expanded clones shared no CDR3 amino acid sequences across subjects.

Germline values: CDR1 MDHEN, CDR2 SYDVKM. The CDR3 is made up of 11 amino acids. This chain connects TRBV28 to TRBJ1-5; D uncertain. The source material was PBMCs. This receptor was identified in a woman aged 45-65 years with multiple sclerosis. CDR3 in amino acids: CASSFNQTQHF. CDR3 coding DNA: TGTGCCAGCAGTTTCAATCAGACCCAGCATTTT.